Shown below are 7 T cell receptor beta chains from a single sample sequenced in a study of CD8+ T cells in alopecia areata. Treatment described: oral pan-JAK inhibitor, 5-10 mg twice daily. cDNA prepared by RNA extraction and subsequent reverse transcription served as the template for sequencing. Measured with immunoSEQ multiplex PCR; TCRdb has only the in-frame clones, and not every one. Of 150,000 to 200,000 clones in the sample, 60% to 70% are singletons; the top ten hold about 3.5%. The input for sequencing was CD4+ T cells sorted from blood, taken at week 4, from a patient treated with tofacitinib. Receptors were obtained from a human donor with alopecia areata.

The rearrangement joins TRBV30 to TRBJ1-1, with D uncertain. Trimming took off 3 bases at V and 0 bases at J, with 5 bases between the two ends. Per germline, CDR1 GTSNPN and CDR2 SVGIG (reference sequence). The CDR3 is 12 residues long. The CDR3 bases are TGTGCCTGGAGGGGGATGAACACTGAAGCTTTCTTT. It is translated as CAWRGMNTEAFF.

J is TRBJ2-5 and V is TRBV4-1; D is unclear. In germline, CDR1 is MGHRA, CDR2 YSYEKL. V lost 0 bases to trimming and J lost 4 bases, with 9 bases between them. The CDR3 has 14 residues. The CDR3 DNA reads TGCGCCAGCAGCCAAGATTGGTCGGGAGAGACCCAGTACTTC. This gives the protein CASSQDWSGETQYF.

The chain carries TRBV2 and TRBJ2-2; TRBD1 matches at 12 bases. J gave up 4 bases and V 9 bases, and 3 bases lay outside the gene matches. The germline CDR1 and CDR2 sequences are SNHLY and FYNNEI. This CDR3 is built from 14 residues. The CDR3 reads CARRGQGATGELFF. CDR3 DNA: TGTGCCAGGAGGGGACAGGGGGCCACCGGGGAGCTGTTTTTT.

This clone has only a few counts. The V gene is TRBV18, the J gene TRBJ2-2; D might be TRBD1 (5 bases). The CDR3 covers 16 residues. Germline V gene sequence: CDR1 KGHSH, CDR2 LQKENI. V was pared by 3 bases and J by 2 bases, with 13 bases between. CDR3 DNA: TGTGCCAGCTCACCTCCCCAGGGCCTCAACACCGGGGAGCTGTTTTTT. This codes for CASSPPQGLNTGELFF.

The V gene is TRBV4-1, the J gene TRBJ1-5; D unresolved. V shed 3 bases and J shed 7 bases, with 7 bases lying between them. CDR3 length equals 12 residues. Per the germline V gene, CDR1 is MGHRA and CDR2 is YSYEKL. CDR3 protein: CASSHPGQPQHF. The CDR3 nucleotides are TGCGCCAGCAGCCATCCGGGCCAGCCCCAGCATTTT.

This chain uses TRBV19 with TRBJ2-2, with 9 bases fitting TRBD1. CDR1 and CDR2 (germline): LNHDA, SQIVND (reference sequence). This CDR3 contains 15 residues. V trimming: 5 bases; J trimming: 3 bases; junction bases outside the gene matches: 4. The CDR3 protein is CASSRRDRDTGELFF. The CDR3 DNA reads as TGTGCCAGTAGTCGCCGGGACAGGGACACCGGGGAGCTGTTTTTT.

A few counts support this clone. The chain couples TRBV7-9 to TRBJ1-1; D possibly corresponds to TRBD1 (6 bases). Trimming shortened V by 3 bases and J by 5 bases, and 16 bases separated the two germline ends. This CDR3 contains 15 residues. Germline loops: CDR1 SEHNR, CDR2 FQNEAQ (reference sequence). CDR3: CASSFQTGYWTEAFF. Here the CDR3 DNA reads TGTGCCAGCAGCTTTCAAACAGGGTATTGGACTGAAGCTTTCTTT.